This TCR beta chain was sequenced during a study of cytomegalovirus exposure and HLA in healthy donors. In the PCR, 60 Vbeta and 13 Jbeta primers were used. Measured with immunoSEQ multiplex PCR; TCRdb has only the in-frame clones, and not every one. Among approximately 99,000 clones listed, 73% were seen once. Study findings and constraints: TCR beta sequences reportedly predicted most subjects' HLA-A and HLA-B alleles accurately.

Donors were ostensibly healthy at sampling, although undocumented immune exposures were probable. Germline V lookup: CDR1 LNHNV, CDR2 YYDKDF (reference sequence). The V segment lost 0 bases and the J segment 2 bases; nucleotides outside the gene matches: 1. The CDR3 consists of 14 residues. The count of this clone is one. Antigen: not known. V usage is TRBV15 and J usage is TRBJ2-7, with 7 bases aligning to TRBD1. The sequence was obtained from a man between 35 and 55 years old in good health and CMV-seronegative. The material sequenced was PBMCs. CDR3 sequence reads: CATSREGTAYEQYF. CDR3 DNA: TGTGCCACCAGCAGAGAAGGGACAGCCTACGAGCAGTACTTC.